This entry lists 16 T cell receptor beta chains sequenced from one sample in a study of early T cells in non-severe SARS-CoV-2 infection. MiXCR was run by TCRdb on the 5' RACE reads, yielding one entry per CDR3 protein. Of about 64,000 distinct CDR3 sequences listed, more than 15% are singletons. The sequencing used whole blood, collected at baseline. These receptors were taken from an adult who was a healthcare worker with PCR-confirmed SARS-CoV-2 infection or an uninfected control (not recorded which).

The chain links TRBV12-3 or TRBV12-4 to TRBJ2-5; unclear D gene. The CDR3 is made up of 16 amino acids. Trimming took 5 bases from V and 0 from J, leaving 16 bases between them. The CDR3 DNA reads TGTGCCAGCAGTCCGCACCTCGGACGGAACCAAGAGACCCAGTACTTC. The encoded protein is CASSPHLGRNQETQYF.

This clonotype was observed a few times. The chain links TRBV5-5 to TRBJ2-6; D is undetermined. The germline V and J ends were trimmed by 4 bases and 4 bases, with 12 bases remaining between them. The CDR3 runs 15 residues. Germline CDR1 reads SGHKS; CDR2 reads YYEKEE (reference sequence). The CDR3 nucleotides are TGTGCCAGCAGCGCAGGAATCAACGGGGCCAACGTCCTGACTTTC. Encoded protein: CASSAGINGANVLTF.

This chain joins TRBV5-1 and TRBJ2-1; D gene unclear. Germline lookup yields CDR1 SGHRS and CDR2 YFSETQ. V was trimmed by 0 bases and J by 0 bases, leaving 7 bases between them. The length of the CDR3 is 15 residues. The CDR3, as DNA: TGCGCCAGCAGCTTGGAGCAAAGCTCCTACAATGAGCAGTTCTTC. This gives the protein CASSLEQSSYNEQFF.

The chain joins TRBV12-3 or TRBV12-4 to TRBJ2-7, with D perhaps assigned TRBD1 or TRBD2 (5 bases each). The V end lost 3 bases, the J end lost 0 bases, and 15 bases lay between the germline ends. The CDR3 length is 16 residues. CDR3 DNA sequence: TGTGCCAGCAGTTTCCTAGGGACCGACCGCTCCTACGAGCAGTACTTC. It translates to CASSFLGTDRSYEQYF.

This clonotype has ten or more counts. The J gene is TRBJ1-5, the V gene TRBV4-1; D call uncertain. Between the trimmed V and J ends, which lost 3 bases and 2 bases, there was a span of 14 bases. The CDR3 totals 16 residues. Germline assignment: CDR1 MGHRA and CDR2 YSYEKL. This CDR3 is CASSQGFLGGNQPQHF. The CDR3 DNA reads as TGCGCCAGCAGCCAGGGGTTCCTTGGGGGCAATCAGCCCCAGCATTTT.

There are a few counts of this clonotype. This chain connects TRBV11-2 to TRBJ2-5, with a tentative D call TRBD1 (6 bases). The CDR3 length is 14 residues. Germline assignment: CDR1 SGHAT and CDR2 FQNNGV. Trimming cost V 4 bases and J 4 bases, with 13 bases left between them. CDR3 protein: CASSSRTEGETQYF. The CDR3 DNA follows: TGTGCCAGCAGCTCTAGGACAGAGGGAGAGACCCAGTACTTC.

To note about this clonotype: Compared with germline, one end of the junction differs, possibly owing to a read error. The gene calls are TRBV19 and TRBJ2-7; 7 bases agree with TRBD1. CDR1 LNHDA and CDR2 SQIVND come from the germline V gene (reference sequence). The CDR3 spans 15 residues. This CDR3 reads CASSILGDRAYEKYF. The CDR3 nucleotides read TGTGCCAGTAGTATATTGGGAGACAGGGCCTACGAGAAGTACTTC.

V gene TRBV3-1 combines with J gene TRBJ1-6; D not certain. Germline V gene data show CDR1 as LGHDT and CDR2 as YNNKEL (reference sequence). Trimming stripped 1 base from V and 7 bases from J, with 8 bases between. The CDR3 covers 14 residues. CDR3 DNA: TGTGCCAGCAGCCAAGGGACCAGGAATTCACCCCTCCACTTT. Amino acids: CASSQGTRNSPLHF.

This clonotype appeared many times. This sequence joins TRBV19 and TRBJ2-2, with D perhaps matching TRBD2 (6 bases). V lost 2 bases, J lost 7 bases, and 11 bases lay in between. CDR1 and CDR2 (germline): LNHDA, SQIVND (reference sequence). This CDR3 has 14 residues. CDR3 loop: CASSIRSSDGELFF. The CDR3, as DNA: TGTGCCAGTAGTATAAGGTCTAGCGACGGGGAGCTGTTTTTT.

This clonotype was seen repeatedly, ten times or more. The CDR3 here is CASSFCTQYF. CDR3 bases: TGTGCCAGCAGCTTTTGTACCCAGTACTTC. This chain joins TRBV11-2 and TRBJ2-5; D is ambiguous. Deletions cut 3 bases from V and 8 bases from J, with 4 bases between. The germline V gene has CDR1 SGHAT and CDR2 FQNNGV. The CDR3 has 10 residues. Complete variable domain (other parts from reference TRBV11-2 and TRBJ2-5): EAGVAQSPRYKIIEKRQSVAFWCNPISGHATLYWYQQILGQGPKLLIQFQNNGVVDDSQLPKDRFSAERLKGVDSTLKIQPAKLEDSAVYLCASSFCTQYFGPGTRLLVL.

The chain is built from TRBV2 and TRBJ2-1, with 7 bases matching TRBD2. V lost 4 bases, J lost 5 bases, and 8 bases stayed unmatched. This CDR3 has 15 residues. The germline V gene encodes CDR1 SNHLY and CDR2 FYNNEI. CDR3 region: CASSVVGGSHNEQFF. The CDR3 coding sequence is TGTGCCAGCAGTGTGGTCGGGGGGAGCCACAATGAGCAGTTCTTC.

The genes are TRBV29-1 and TRBJ2-1, with TRBD1 matching over 9 bases. This CDR3 has 17 amino acids. J lost 8 bases, V lost 3 bases, and 17 bases had no gene match. Germline V gene lookup returns CDR1 SQVTM and CDR2 ANQGSEA. This CDR3 is CSVEEGSPGQGFDEQFF. CDR3 in DNA: TGCAGCGTTGAGGAAGGCTCCCCGGGACAGGGTTTCGATGAGCAGTTCTTC.

The sample holds a few counts of this clonotype. This chain links TRBV12-3 or TRBV12-4 with TRBJ2-2, with 9 bases lining up with TRBD1. The CDR3 consists of 14 residues. V lost 8 bases, J lost 6 bases, and 7 bases stayed unmatched. Here the CDR3 DNA reads TGTGCCAGCCGTAACAGGGGGCGCGCCGGGGAGCTGTTTTTT. It encodes CASRNRGRAGELFF.

This chain uses TRBV18 with TRBJ2-1; D possibly corresponds to TRBD2 (6 bases). The V end was cut by 3 bases, the J end by 5 bases, with 11 bases between. From germline, CDR1 is KGHSH and CDR2 LQKENI. This CDR3 spans 14 amino acids. CDR3 in amino acids: CASSPVGLNNEQFF. CDR3 nucleotides: TGTGCCAGCTCACCCGTCGGACTAAACAATGAGCAGTTCTTC.

V gene TRBV7-2 combines with J gene TRBJ2-5, with unresolved D. The CDR3 extends over 13 amino acids. CDR1 is SGHTA and CDR2 is FQGNSA in the germline V gene. V was trimmed by 4 bases and J by 3 bases, leaving 9 bases between them. CDR3 residues: CASSSYLEETQYF. The DNA for the CDR3 is TGTGCCAGCAGCTCCTATTTAGAAGAGACCCAGTACTTC.

This clonotype showed up just once. The junction shows a germline mismatch at one end, possibly a read error. The chain joins TRBV3-1 to TRBJ2-3; D is undetermined. There are 15 residues in the CDR3. The V gene's germline CDR1 is LGHDT and CDR2 YNNKEL (reference sequence). The CDR3 bases are TGCGCCAGCAGCCAAGACCCGGCTAGCACAGATACGCAGTATTTT. Translation gives CASSQDPASTDTQYF.